These 2 T cell receptor beta chains were all obtained from the same sample, sequenced in a study of a mutant IDH1 vaccine in newly diagnosed glioma. Documented time point: week 47, end of study. Each vaccine dose was 300 ug of mutant IDH1 20-mer peptide, with topical imiquimod. These receptors' targets are unknown. Clones were sequenced by immunoSEQ multiplex PCR, and TCRdb holds only the in-frame ones, with some missing. Of roughly 32,000 clones in the sample, roughly nine tenths are singletons; the top ten hold about 2.3%. Sequenced here: PBMCs, sampled from a glioma patient whose treatment included an IDH1 peptide vaccine. The source of these receptors is a man aged 35 to 55 with glioma.

The chain couples TRBV28 to TRBJ1-1; maybe TRBD1 (5 bases). The CDR3 totals 14 residues. V lost 5 bases, J lost 5 bases, and 15 bases lay in between. Germline V gene sequence: CDR1 MDHEN, CDR2 SYDVKM. CDR3 region: CASSRGDPRTEAFF. CDR3 nucleotide sequence: TGTGCCAGCAGTCGGGGGGACCCGAGGACTGAAGCTTTCTTT.

The V gene is TRBV7-2, the J gene TRBJ2-3; D is possibly TRBD2 (5 bases). CDR3 length: 15 amino acids. Trimming cost V 2 bases and J 2 bases, with 11 bases left between them. CDR1 is SGHTA, CDR2 FQGNSA, per germline. The CDR3: CASSLQAEITDTQYF. The CDR3 DNA follows: TGTGCCAGCAGCTTACAAGCGGAGATCACAGATACGCAGTATTTT. Full variable domain (rest looked up from reference TRBV7-2 and TRBJ2-3): GAGVSQSPSNKVTEKGKDVELRCDPISGHTALYWYRQSLGQGLEFLIYFQGNSAPDKSGLPSDRFSAERTGGSVSTLTIQRTQQEDSAVYLCASSLQAEITDTQYFGPGTRLTVL.